This T cell receptor beta chain was identified in a study of blood T cells in healthy people across ages. The ends were cut back, 4 bases at V and 3 bases at J, with 8 bases in the middle. This CDR3 comprises 13 residues. PCR was performed a second time for about 7 to 11 cycles using a sample-barcoded 5' primer and a J-beta primer mix. TCRdb analysed the 5' RACE reads with MiXCR anew, one entry per CDR3 protein. The table lists some 560,000 distinct CDR3 sequences, around a quarter of them singletons, with approximately 3.7% in the top ten. The data were also submitted as part of a second study, on T cells of mothers and their children. According to that study: The extracted RNA was employed in its entirety for cDNA synthesis, at roughly 1.4 ug per 15 ul. Related mother and child pairs showed slightly greater overlap (not significant) than unrelated pairs did.

The sequence was obtained from a boy aged 2 to 10 in good health. The chain couples TRBV12-3 or TRBV12-4 to TRBJ2-3; D ambiguous. Input material: blood. CDR3 in amino acids: CASSWAATDTQYF. CDR3 DNA sequence: TGTGCCAGCAGTTGGGCCGCGACAGATACGCAGTATTTT.